This TCR beta chain was found in a study of CD4 T cells in lung cancer (dated by TCRdb to between 2019 and 2020). Some background on the complete study: To find responses to candidate mutation-encoded neoepitopes, the study screened blood T cells from NSCLC patients and isolated neoantigen-specific CD4+ T-cell clones and TCRs. Four patients undergoing curative-intent resections for stage I-III non-small cell lung cancer provided the tumor and non-adjacent lung tissue. Lung adenocarcinoma or squamous cell carcinoma was present in the resected patients, who were aged 60 to 69 at blood donation and were mostly former smokers. Treatments received by the patients before blood donation included platinum chemotherapy, and some patients received nivolumab or pembrolizumab. The frequency of neoantigen-specific clonotypes in tumor resections, non-adjacent lung and cultured T-cell products was followed using TCRB deep sequencing. Points the paper makes about the study in general: Rather than memory responses to the cancer, some blood-derived responses might reflect cross-reactivity or in vitro priming of naive T cells.

Unmatched junction bases come to 17, with V trimmed by 3 bases and J by 6 bases. The germline V gene (reference sequence) sets CDR1 to SEHNR and CDR2 to FQNEAQ. The CDR3, cysteine through phenylalanine, is 18 amino acids long. Only the CDR3 region is kept as DNA, spanning 54 bases read in frame from base 1. This clone was seen more than once but under ten times. It has no known antigen specificity. The sample holds no much larger clone one base away, and base qualities are not on file. Library prep was done by the immunoSEQ multiplex PCR assay. DNA was isolated using Qiagen DNeasy or QIAamp micro DNA kits, and TCRB was sequenced using the Adaptive Biotechnology human TCRB sequencing kit. An Illumina MiSeq was used to sequence the TCRB libraries. As for how the authors treated the data: TCRB sequence data were analyzed with the kit provider's software, and tumor enrichment of clonotype templates was tested with Fisher's exact test. The source is immuneACCESS, and TCRdb retained only in-frame sequences with V and J called. Part of the clones is not carried over; for the studies checked, unresolved V genes explain less than half of this, and the remainder is unexplained. The V and J calls and clone size come from that table; D and trimming were worked out from the DNA. Recorded for this sample are around 11,000 clones; over 60% of them occurred a single time. Together, the top ten hold 15% of the sample.

Non-adjacent lung tissue was collected from the same resection as far as possible from the malignant lesion, at least 3 cm away. The clonotype originates from a man aged 55 to 69 with non-small cell lung cancer. Recombination joined TRBV7-9 with TRBJ1-5; TRBD1 lines up with 7 middle nucleotides. Sequencing was done on a sample of normal lung tissue taken away from the tumor. The nucleotides are TGTGCCAGCAGCTTTACACTTTCTGGGGCGACAGGGCTTCAGCCCCAGCATTTT. Protein translation: CASSFTLSGATGLQPQHF.